The present T cell receptor (beta chain) was sequenced within a study of cytomegalovirus exposure and HLA in healthy donors. Study as a whole: According to later analysis, the same platform produced the approximately 120 validation and several hundred first-cohort repertoires.

The repertoire was sequenced with immunoSEQ multiplex PCR; TCRdb's copy has only in-frame clones and lacks some. Of some 180,000 clones in the sample, 80% to 90% were seen once. The sample was PBMCs. The sequence was collected from a woman under 40 in good health and CMV-seronegative.

CDR3 residues: CASSLNTNSPLHF. The CDR3 DNA follows: TGTGCCAGCAGCTTAAACACCAATTCACCCCTCCACTTT. V usage is TRBV9 and J usage is TRBJ1-6; D remains unclear. Germline values: CDR1 SGDLS, CDR2 YYNGEE. Between the trimmed V and J ends, which lost 4 bases and 7 bases, there was a span of 9 bases. The CDR3 is 13 amino acids.